The next 5 T cell receptor beta chains were all read from a single sample in a study of PD-1 blockade in classical Hodgkin lymphoma. Some clones are missing from TCRdb's copy, which holds only in-frame ones; the method was immunoSEQ multiplex PCR. This repertoire shows about 22,000 clones, roughly 72% found once; its top ten account for around a fifth. Each of the patients experienced relapse following autologous stem cell transplantation, and their brentuximab vedotin exposure differed. The sample consisted of peripheral blood mononuclear cells (PBMCs), taken at baseline. The receptors come from a human donor with classical Hodgkin lymphoma.

The chain joins TRBV7-2 to TRBJ1-5, with 10 bases fitting TRBD1. Germline V gives CDR1 SGHTA, CDR2 FQGNSA. With 2 bases clipped from V and 5 bases from J, the junction kept 9 bases outside the gene matches. This CDR3 has 17 amino acids. The CDR3 DNA follows: TGTGCCAGCAGCTTAAAAGACAGGGGGCGAAACCATCAGCCCCAGCATTTT. This sequence encodes CASSLKDRGRNHQPQHF.

The V call is TRBV11-3, the J call TRBJ2-5; D gene uncertain. V lost 1 base to trimming and J lost 5 bases, with 2 bases between them. Germline V gene data show CDR1 as SGHNT and CDR2 as YENEEA. The CDR3 is made up of 11 amino acids. CDR3: CASSLGETQYF. CDR3 DNA: TGTGCCAGCAGCTTAGGGGAGACCCAGTACTTC.

The V gene is TRBV12-5, the J gene TRBJ1-5; D gene uncertain. Looked up from germline, CDR1 is LGHNT and CDR2 is FRNRAP. V gave up 2 bases and J gave up 8 bases, with 7 bases separating them. This CDR3 region has 12 residues. CDR3 in DNA: TGTGCTAGTGGTTTGCCCCTTGAGCCCCAGCATTTT. It codes for CASGLPLEPQHF.

This clone appeared a few times. This chain joins TRBV19 and TRBJ1-5; D unclear. The CDR3 is 13 residues long. Trimming cost V 3 bases and J 3 bases, with 6 bases left between them. From germline, CDR1 is LNHDA and CDR2 SQIVND (reference sequence). CDR3 nucleotides: TGTGCCAGTAGTATTCAGCACAATCAGCCCCAGCATTTT. Amino acid sequence: CASSIQHNQPQHF.

This clone was observed a few times. This chain connects TRBV30 to TRBJ1-1; 7 bases map to TRBD1. Germline loops: CDR1 GTSNPN, CDR2 SVGIG (reference sequence). V was clipped by 5 bases and J by 0 bases; unmatched bases: 3. This CDR3 contains 13 residues. CDR3 amino acids: CAWEQGLNTEAFF. CDR3 sequence (DNA): TGTGCCTGGGAACAGGGGTTGAACACTGAAGCTTTCTTT.